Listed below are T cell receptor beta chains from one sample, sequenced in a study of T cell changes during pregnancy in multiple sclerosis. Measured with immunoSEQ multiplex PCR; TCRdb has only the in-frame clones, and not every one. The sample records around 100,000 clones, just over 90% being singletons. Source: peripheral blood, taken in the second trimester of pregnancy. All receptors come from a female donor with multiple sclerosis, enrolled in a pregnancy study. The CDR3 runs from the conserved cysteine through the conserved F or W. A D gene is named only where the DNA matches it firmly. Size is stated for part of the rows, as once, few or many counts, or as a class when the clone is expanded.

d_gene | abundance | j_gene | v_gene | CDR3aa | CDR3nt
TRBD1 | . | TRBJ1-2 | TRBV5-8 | CASSPLGQGGSTF | TGTGCCAGCAGTCCCCTAGGACAGGGAGGCTCCACCTTC
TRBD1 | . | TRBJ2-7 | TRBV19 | CASSLPDRGYEQYF | TGTGCCAGTAGTCTCCCGGACAGGGGGTATGAGCAGTACTTC
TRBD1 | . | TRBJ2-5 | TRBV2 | CASNRRQGEMETQYF | TGTGCCAGCAACAGAAGACAGGGAGAAATGGAGACCCAGTACTTC
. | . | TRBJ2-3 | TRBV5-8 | CASSSVRGAYTDTQYF | TGTGCCAGCAGCTCCGTTCGGGGGGCCTACACAGATACGCAGTATTTT
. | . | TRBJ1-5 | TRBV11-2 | CASSPGRGSQPQHF | TGTGCCAGCAGCCCCGGCAGGGGCAGCCAGCCCCAGCATTTT
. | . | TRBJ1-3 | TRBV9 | CASARTARVVSGNTIYF | TGTGCCAGCGCGAGGACAGCTCGAGTGGTCTCTGGAAACACCATATATTTT
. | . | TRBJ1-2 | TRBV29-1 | CSVERGSWGYTF | TGCAGCGTTGAAAGGGGCTCGTGGGGCTACACCTTC
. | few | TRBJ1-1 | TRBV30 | CAWSELGVWGVNTEAFF | TGTGCCTGGAGTGAATTGGGAGTATGGGGGGTGAACACTGAAGCTTTCTTT
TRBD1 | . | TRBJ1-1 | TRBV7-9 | CASSPKTGGGELAFF | TGTGCCAGCAGTCCGAAGACAGGGGGGGGTGAACTAGCTTTCTTT
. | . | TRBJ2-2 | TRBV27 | CASSGHSSGNTGELFF | TGTGCCAGCAGTGGCCATTCTTCGGGAAACACCGGGGAGCTGTTTTTT
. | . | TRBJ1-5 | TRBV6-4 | CASSDSGDFITEDSNQPQHF | TGTGCCAGCAGTGACTCTGGGGACTTTATTACAGAGGATAGCAATCAGCCCCAGCATTTT
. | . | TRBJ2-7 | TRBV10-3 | CAISEPMSNQTLAREQYF | TGTGCCATCAGTGAGCCTATGTCTAACCAAACCCTAGCGCGCGAGCAGTACTTC
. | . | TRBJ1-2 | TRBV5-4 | CASSLRQTYGYTF | TGTGCCAGCAGCTTAAGACAGACCTATGGCTACACCTTC
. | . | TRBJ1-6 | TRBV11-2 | CASSLDSAGSASPLHF | TGTGCCAGCAGCTTAGATTCGGCAGGGTCGGCCTCACCCCTCCACTTT
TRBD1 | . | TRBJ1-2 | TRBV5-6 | CASSPGQGGYGYTF | TGTGCCAGCAGTCCGGGACAGGGAGGGTATGGCTACACCTTC
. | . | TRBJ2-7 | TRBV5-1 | CASSLSGFSYEQYF | TGCGCCAGCAGCTTGTCGGGGTTCTCCTACGAGCAGTACTTC
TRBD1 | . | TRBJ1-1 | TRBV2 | CASSEQGGMYTEAFF | TGTGCCAGCAGTGAACAGGGGGGAATGTACACTGAAGCTTTCTTT
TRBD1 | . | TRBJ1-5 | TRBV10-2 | CASSGTVNQPQHF | TGCGCCAGCAGCGGGACAGTAAATCAGCCCCAGCATTTT
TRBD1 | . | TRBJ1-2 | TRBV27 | CASRGSGTGGYGYTF | TGTGCCAGCAGGGGATCCGGGACAGGGGGATATGGCTACACCTTC
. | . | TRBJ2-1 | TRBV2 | CASNLGYNEQFF | TGTGCCAGCAACCTAGGATACAATGAGCAGTTCTTC
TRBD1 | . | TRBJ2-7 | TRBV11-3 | CASSLTGVGYEQYF | TGTGCCAGCAGCTTAACAGGGGTGGGCTACGAGCAGTACTTC
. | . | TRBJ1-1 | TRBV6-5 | CASSYRGMSTEAFF | TGTGCCAGCAGTTACAGGGGTATGAGCACTGAAGCTTTCTTT
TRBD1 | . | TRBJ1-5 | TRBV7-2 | CASSFGQEENQPQHF | TGTGCCAGCAGCTTTGGACAGGAGGAGAATCAGCCCCAGCATTTT
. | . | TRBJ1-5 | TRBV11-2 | CASSLNSIRQPQHF | TGTGCCAGCAGCTTAAACTCGATTCGTCAGCCCCAGCATTTT
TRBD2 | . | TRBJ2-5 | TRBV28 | CASSLLAGVGETQYF | TGTGCCAGCAGTTTATTGGCGGGAGTCGGAGAGACCCAGTACTTC
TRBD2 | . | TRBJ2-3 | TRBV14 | CASSQTSGRADTQYF | TGTGCCAGCAGCCAAACTAGCGGGAGGGCAGATACGCAGTATTTT
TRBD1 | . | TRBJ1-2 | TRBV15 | CATSLLGQGNYGYTF | TGTGCCACCAGCCTCCTCGGACAGGGAAACTATGGCTACACCTTC
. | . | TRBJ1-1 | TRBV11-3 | CASSLGAGQGTEAFF | TGTGCCAGCAGCTTAGGAGCGGGGCAGGGAACTGAAGCTTTCTTT
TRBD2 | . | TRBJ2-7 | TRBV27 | CASSLRLAGISYEQYF | TGTGCCAGCAGTTTACGACTAGCGGGTATTTCCTACGAGCAGTACTTC
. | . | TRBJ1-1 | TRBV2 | CASSEEQGVITEAFF | TGTGCCAGCAGTGAAGAACAGGGTGTGATCACTGAAGCTTTCTTT
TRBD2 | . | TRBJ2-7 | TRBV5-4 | CASSLTSGGSYEQYF | TGTGCCAGCAGCCTGACTAGCGGGGGATCCTACGAGCAGTACTTC
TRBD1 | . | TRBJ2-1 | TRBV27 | CASSPGTGYNEQFF | TGTGCCAGCAGTCCCGGGACAGGCTACAATGAGCAGTTCTTC
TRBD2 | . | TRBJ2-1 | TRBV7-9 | CASSSPRGAGGDNEQFF | TGTGCCAGCAGCTCCCCCCGGGGTGCGGGGGGGGACAATGAGCAGTTCTTC
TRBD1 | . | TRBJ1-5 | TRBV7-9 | CASSFGQGDSNQPQHF | TGTGCCAGCAGCTTCGGCCAGGGGGATAGCAATCAGCCCCAGCATTTT
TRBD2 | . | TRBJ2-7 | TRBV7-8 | CASSLAVRLAGPRYEQYF | TGTGCCAGCAGCTTAGCGGTGAGGCTAGCGGGACCCCGTTACGAGCAGTACTTC
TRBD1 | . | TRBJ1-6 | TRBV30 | CAWIGQANSPLHF | TGTGCCTGGATCGGACAGGCAAATTCACCCCTCCACTTT
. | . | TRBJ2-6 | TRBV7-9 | CASTQNVLTF | TGTGCCAGCACCCAAAACGTCCTGACTTTC
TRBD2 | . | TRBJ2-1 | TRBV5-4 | CASSLAGGADEQFF | TGTGCCAGCAGCTTAGCGGGGGGGGCTGATGAGCAGTTCTTC
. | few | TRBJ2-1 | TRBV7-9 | CASSPWTDHNEQFF | TGTGCCAGCAGCCCCTGGACAGATCACAATGAGCAGTTCTTC
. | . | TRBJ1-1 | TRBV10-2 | CASSGTARNTEAFF | TGCGCCAGCAGTGGGACAGCAAGAAACACTGAAGCTTTCTTT
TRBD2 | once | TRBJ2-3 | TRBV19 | CASSIVGGGATQYF | TGTGCCAGTAGTATAGTGGGCGGGGGGGCAACGCAGTATTTT